This record looks at one TCR beta chain sequence and its context. This clonotype was counted ten times or more. No antigen is known for it. No qualities accompany the bases; no much larger clone lies one base away. This record comes from a study of T-cell reconstitution after alpha-beta-depleted transplantation in children (dated by TCRdb to the mid-2010s). Looking at the study overall: Using TCR repertoire profiling, the study quantitatively followed how T-cell immune reconstitution unfolded in children after TCRalphabeta/CD19-depleted allogeneic hematopoietic cell transplantation. What the authors observed across the whole study: The high TCRbeta diversity at day 60 in some patients was ascribed to recipient T cells and intrathymic progenitors that had survived conditioning. Over subsequent months, a decline in hyperexpanded clone frequencies was noted, and after one year, T-cell counts and TCRbeta diversity were mostly ascribed to newly produced T cells. Apparently early alphabetaT-cell count recovery about two months after transplant reportedly relied on only several hundred rapidly expanded clones derived from non-depleted graft cells.

The library came from PCR. These reads were obtained on an Illumina HiSeq 2500. TCR library preparation used molecular barcoding, with unique molecular identifiers applied to normalize quantification of the TCRbeta repertoire. The public reads were reprocessed in TCRdb via fastp at Q25 and MiXCR, keeping in-frame beta chains. Every distinct CDR3 protein forms one entry, paired with its most common genes and DNA. The table for this sample lists around 700,000 distinct CDR3 sequences; 13% of them were counted only once. 0.79% of the sample rests with the top ten. This sample's treatment or condition label indicates: allogeneic hematopoietic cell transplantation with graft depleted of TCRalphabeta T cells and CD19 B cells. Transplant recipients were children who received TCRalphabeta/CD19-depleted allogeneic hematopoietic cell grafts. Trimming takes 6 bases off V and 7 bases off J; junction bases not matched to a gene: 11. Per the germline V gene (reference sequence), DFQATT is the CDR1 and SNEGSKA is the CDR2. The CDR3 runs 15 residues from the cysteine to the phenylalanine. The read is trimmed to its CDR3 DNA, 45 bases read in frame from base 1.

The chain is made from TRBV20-1 and TRBJ2-7, and TRBD2 matches 14 of the central bases. This clonotype was sampled from a girl aged 2-10 years with congenital amegakaryocytic thrombocytopenia, due to receive a stem cell transplant. The starting material was PBMCs, obtained before TCRalphabeta/CD19-depleted stem cell transplant. The nucleotide sequence reads as follows: TGCAGTGCGAGACTTCCGGGACTAGCGGGAGTTGAGCAGTACTTC. Translation gives CSARLPGLAGVEQYF.